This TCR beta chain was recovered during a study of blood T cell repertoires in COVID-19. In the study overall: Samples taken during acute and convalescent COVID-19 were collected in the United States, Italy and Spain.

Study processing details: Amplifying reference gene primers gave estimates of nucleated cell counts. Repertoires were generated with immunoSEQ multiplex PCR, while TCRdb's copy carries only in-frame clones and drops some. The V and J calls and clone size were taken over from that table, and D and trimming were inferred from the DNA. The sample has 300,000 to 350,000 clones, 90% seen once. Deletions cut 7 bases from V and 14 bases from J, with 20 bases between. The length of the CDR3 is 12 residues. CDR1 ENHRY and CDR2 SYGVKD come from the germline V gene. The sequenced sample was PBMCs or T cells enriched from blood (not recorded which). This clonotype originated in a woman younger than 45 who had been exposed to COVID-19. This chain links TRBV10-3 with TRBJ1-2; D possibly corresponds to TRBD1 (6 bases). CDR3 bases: TGTGCCATCACTCCAGGTACAGGGTTATCGACCTTC. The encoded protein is CAITPGTGLSTF.